The 19 T cell receptor beta chains reported below all come from one sample, sequenced in a study of T cell changes during pregnancy in multiple sclerosis. Here immunoSEQ multiplex PCR was the method, and the copy in TCRdb shows in-frame clones only, minus some. The sample contains about 87,000 clones, 90% to 95% of which appear only once. The sequencing here drew on peripheral blood, taken in the third trimester of pregnancy. All receptors come from a female donor in good health, enrolled as a control in a pregnancy study.

The chain has TRBV5-6 and TRBJ1-2; D is undetermined. Germline V gives CDR1 SGHDT, CDR2 YYEEEE. The length of the CDR3 is 14 residues. Trimming pared 4 bases from V and 4 bases from J, leaving 14 bases between. The CDR3 loop is CASSRSESVYGYTF. The CDR3 DNA reads as TGTGCCAGCAGCCGAAGCGAATCCGTCTATGGCTACACCTTC.

J is TRBJ2-1 and V is TRBV29-1; weak D call: TRBD2 (6 bases). CDR1 and CDR2 (germline): SQVTM, ANQGSEA. V was pared by 8 bases and J by 7 bases, with 15 bases between. The CDR3 spans 12 residues. This CDR3 is CSWASVPNEQFF. DNA for the CDR3: TGCAGCTGGGCTAGCGTTCCGAATGAGCAGTTCTTC.

V gene TRBV6-5 combines with J gene TRBJ2-7, with D maybe TRBD1 (5 bases). The CDR3 sequence is 14 residues long. Germline V lookup: CDR1 MNHEY, CDR2 SVGAGI. The V gene lost 8 bases and the J gene lost 3 bases, with 17 bases spanning the gap. The CDR3 loop is CASRPRAGFYEQYF. CDR3 in DNA: TGTGCCAGCCGCCCCAGGGCAGGGTTCTACGAGCAGTACTTC.

This chain uses TRBV28 with TRBJ2-7; 9 bases are a match to TRBD1. With 7 bases clipped from V and 2 bases from J, the junction kept 18 bases outside the gene matches. This CDR3 region has 18 residues. Germline V gene data show CDR1 as MDHEN and CDR2 as SYDVKM. CDR3 sequence reads: CASTPPPNRGPTTYEQYF. Here the CDR3 DNA reads TGTGCCAGCACCCCGCCCCCTAACAGGGGGCCCACTACCTACGAGCAGTACTTC.

V gene TRBV6-1 combines with J gene TRBJ2-7; 7 nucleotides line up with TRBD2. Trimming at V came to 5 bases and at J to 1 base, leaving 8 bases not matched to a gene. The length of the CDR3 is 15 residues. Germline assignment: CDR1 MNHNS and CDR2 SASEGT. CDR3 nucleotide sequence: TGTGCCAGCAGTACCGGGATAGCGGGTTCCTACGAGCAGTACTTC. It yields the protein CASSTGIAGSYEQYF.

The rearrangement joins TRBV30 to TRBJ2-7, with D uncertain. The CDR3 is 14 amino acids. Trimming took off 0 bases at V and 5 bases at J, with 14 bases between the two ends. The V gene's germline CDR1 is GTSNPN and CDR2 SVGIG (reference sequence). The CDR3 nucleotides read TGTGCCTGGAGTGTAAGAGGCACTTTGGACGAGCAGTACTTC. It specifies CAWSVRGTLDEQYF.

The chain couples TRBV28 to TRBJ2-1; D is perhaps TRBD2 (6 bases). Germline values: CDR1 MDHEN, CDR2 SYDVKM. The CDR3 has 15 amino acids. Between the trimmed V and J ends, which lost 5 bases and 12 bases, there was a span of 23 bases. CDR3 bases: TGTGCCAGCAGTCTTCCTCGGACTATCCGAAGTGGGCAGTTCTTC. As protein: CASSLPRTIRSGQFF.

The CDR3 sequence is CASSQDKIGGGETQYF. For the CDR3, the DNA is TGCGCCAGCAGCCAAGATAAGATAGGCGGGGGAGAGACCCAGTACTTC. The gene calls are TRBV4-1 and TRBJ2-5; TRBD2 aligns across 7 bases. Germline CDR1 is MGHRA and CDR2 is YSYEKL. The CDR3 extends over 16 amino acids. V was pared by 0 bases and J by 4 bases, with 8 bases of the junction left unmatched.

V gene TRBV7-9 combines with J gene TRBJ1-4, with 7 bases matching TRBD1. V lost 10 bases and J lost 8; bases outside the gene matches: 7. CDR1 and CDR2 from the germline V gene are SEHNR and FQNEAQ (reference sequence). The CDR3 covers 12 residues. This CDR3 reads CATRQGEEKLFF. Here the CDR3 DNA reads TGTGCCACCCGACAGGGCGAAGAAAAACTGTTTTTT.

The chain joins TRBV5-1 to TRBJ2-5; 7 positions match TRBD2. J gave up 2 bases and V 0 bases, and 7 bases lay outside the gene matches. This CDR3 is 16 amino acids long. CDR1 and CDR2 (germline): SGHRS, YFSETQ. The CDR3 sequence: CASSLAFGAGQETQYF. CDR3 DNA: TGCGCCAGCAGCTTGGCCTTTGGAGCGGGACAAGAGACCCAGTACTTC.

This rearrangement joins TRBV10-3 to TRBJ1-4, with D possibly matching TRBD1 (5 bases). The CDR3 has 16 residues. The germline V gene has CDR1 ENHRY and CDR2 SYGVKD. Trimming took 3 bases from V and 8 from J, leaving 19 bases between them. CDR3 sequence: CAISDMGRGKSEKLFF. The CDR3 nucleotides read TGTGCCATCAGTGATATGGGACGGGGGAAGTCGGAAAAACTGTTTTTT.

V gene TRBV30 combines with J gene TRBJ1-2, with D possibly TRBD1 on 6 matching bases. The CDR3 is 15 residues long. The V end was cut by 3 bases, the J end by 4 bases, with 18 bases between. CDR1 GTSNPN and CDR2 SVGIG come from the germline V gene (reference sequence). The CDR3 DNA follows: TGTGCCTGGAGCCCGACCACAGGGTACAGCTATGGCTACACCTTC. Translating it yields CAWSPTTGYSYGYTF. Looking up the rest from reference TRBV30 and TRBJ1-2 gives the full variable domain: SQTIHQWPATLVQPVGSPLSLECTVEGTSNPNLYWYRQAAGRGLQLLFYSVGIGQISSEVPQNLSASRPQDRQFILSSKKLLLSDSGFYLCAWSPTTGYSYGYTFGSGTRLTVV.

The genes are TRBV7-2 and TRBJ2-3; unclear D gene. V was shortened by 5 bases and J by 4 bases, with 10 bases between the two germline ends. This CDR3 is built from 13 residues. Germline CDR1 SGHTA, CDR2 FQGNSA. CDR3 nucleotide sequence: TGTGCCAGCAGCCCCATCCGGTCAGATACGCAGTATTTT. Protein: CASSPIRSDTQYF. Supplemented by reference TRBV7-2 and TRBJ2-3, the full variable domain reads GAGVSQSPSNKVTEKGKDVELRCDPISGHTALYWYRQSLGQGLEFLIYFQGNSAPDKSGLPSDRFSAERTGGSVSTLTIQRTQQEDSAVYLCASSPIRSDTQYFGPGTRLTVL.

The CDR3 loop is CASSLLRETQYF. Written as DNA, the CDR3 is TGTGCCAGCAGCTTATTGAGGGAGACCCAGTACTTC. The chain has TRBV7-9 and TRBJ2-5; no clear D. This CDR3 spans 12 amino acids. CDR1 and CDR2 (germline): SEHNR, FQNEAQ (reference sequence). V lost 2 bases and J lost 5, with 6 bases in between.

The rearrangement links TRBV6-5 to TRBJ2-1; TRBD2 might be the D (6 bases). V was trimmed by 2 bases and J by 6 bases, leaving 14 bases between them. CDR1 and CDR2 from the germline V gene are MNHEY and SVGAGI. The CDR3 is made up of 15 amino acids. The DNA of the CDR3 is TGTGCCAGCAGTTACACTACGGGACTCCTCAATGAGCAGTTCTTC. This encodes CASSYTTGLLNEQFF.

The chain carries TRBV5-1 and TRBJ2-3, with D possibly being TRBD2 (5 bases). This CDR3 is built from 15 residues. Trimming pared 0 bases from V and 6 bases from J, leaving 14 bases between. Germline-derived CDR1 and CDR2 are SGHRS and YFSETQ. CDR3 in DNA: TGCGCCAGCAGCTTGGTGGCTAGCAATCAGGATACGCAGTATTTT. Its translation: CASSLVASNQDTQYF.

The J gene is TRBJ1-1, the V gene TRBV2; D gene unclear. The V end lost 7 bases, the J end lost 2 bases, and 11 bases lay between the germline ends. The CDR3 sequence is 13 residues long. Germline loops: CDR1 SNHLY, CDR2 FYNNEI. DNA for the CDR3: TGTGCCAGCATAACGGAGTTAAACACTGAAGCTTTCTTT. Residues: CASITELNTEAFF. The full variable domain, with the rest looked up from reference TRBV2 and TRBJ1-1, is EPEVTQTPSHQVTQMGQEVILRCVPISNHLYFYWYRQILGQKVEFLVSFYNNEISEKSEIFDDQFSVERPDGSNFTLKIRSTKLEDSAMYFCASITELNTEAFFGQGTRLTVV.

The chain joins TRBV5-1 to TRBJ2-3; D is unclear. Trimming left V 5 bases short and J 8 bases short, with 9 bases between. The CDR3 is 11 amino acids. The germline V gene encodes CDR1 SGHRS and CDR2 YFSETQ. The CDR3 sequence is CASSDSGTQYF. The CDR3 DNA sequence: TGCGCCAGCAGTGACTCGGGTACGCAGTATTTT.

The J gene is TRBJ2-5, the V gene TRBV2, with TRBD1 as a possible D gene (6 bases). The CDR3 loop spans 15 amino acids. The germline gives CDR1 SNHLY, CDR2 FYNNEI. V was trimmed by 7 bases and J by 1 base, leaving 16 bases between them. CDR3 in amino acids: CASKFFEGGQETQYF. The DNA for the CDR3 is TGTGCCAGCAAATTCTTCGAAGGGGGCCAAGAGACCCAGTACTTC.